Listed below are T cell receptor beta chains from one sample, sequenced in a study of blood T cell repertoires in COVID-19. Libraries were prepared by immunoSEQ multiplex PCR; TCRdb keeps only in-frame clonotypes and omits some of them. In the table there are under 200,000 clones, 70% to 90% of which are singletons. Specimen: peripheral blood. The receptors come from a man aged 40-49 years with active or convalescent COVID-19. Each CDR3 is given with its conserved first and last residue. The D gene is left open where the match is weak. Where a row states a size, it is once, few, many or the class of an expanded clone; other rows omit it.

>TRBJ1-3|TRBV6-1|NA|NA
CASSEAPDNSGNTIYF
TGTGCCAGCAGTGAAGCACCGGACAACTCTGGAAACACCATATATTTT
>TRBJ1-3|TRBV28|NA|NA
CASSWGRESGNTIYF
TGTGCCAGCAGCTGGGGGCGCGAGTCTGGAAACACCATATATTTT
>TRBJ2-1|TRBV11-1|NA|NA
CASSAGNEQFF
TGTGCCAGCAGCGCAGGCAATGAGCAGTTCTTC
>TRBJ1-5|TRBV4-1|few|NA
CASSQDQNRETQPQHF
TGCGCCAGCAGCCAAGATCAGAACAGGGAAACTCAGCCCCAGCATTTT
>TRBJ1-4|TRBV27|NA|NA
CASSRTGLSPEKLFF
TGTGCCAGCAGCCGCACGGGACTTTCTCCCGAAAAACTGTTTTTT
>TRBJ1-1|TRBV5-1|NA|TRBD1
CASSVSTGVGATEAFF
TGCGCCAGCAGCGTATCTACAGGGGTAGGGGCCACTGAAGCTTTCTTT
>TRBJ1-5|TRBV10-3|NA|NA
CAISDPGGLAFQPQHF
TGTGCCATCAGTGACCCTGGAGGGTTGGCCTTTCAGCCCCAGCATTTT
>TRBJ1-2|TRBV28|NA|NA
CASRGPHRANGYTF
TGTGCCAGCAGGGGACCTCACAGGGCGAATGGCTACACCTTC
>TRBJ2-2|TRBV23-1|NA|TRBD1
CASTHRGHTGELFF
TGCGCCAGCACCCACAGGGGGCACACCGGGGAGCTGTTTTTT
>TRBJ2-1|TRBV30|NA|TRBD2
CAWSTSGRANEQFF
TGTGCCTGGAGCACTAGCGGGAGGGCCAATGAGCAGTTCTTC
>TRBJ2-3|TRBV6-5|NA|NA
CASSLSDSTTDTQYF
TGTGCCAGCAGCCTATCGGACAGCACCACAGATACGCAGTATTTT
>TRBJ1-1|TRBV28|NA|NA
CASSADSLNTEAFF
TGTGCCAGCAGTGCGGACAGTTTGAACACTGAAGCTTTCTTT
>TRBJ1-2|TRBV6-5|NA|NA
CASSYDGRGAYGYTF
TGTGCCAGCAGTTACGATGGCAGGGGAGCCTATGGCTACACCTTC
>TRBJ1-2|TRBV5-6|NA|TRBD1
CASSFIDRGLGGYTF
TGTGCCAGCAGCTTCATTGACAGGGGGCTAGGGGGCTACACCTTC
>TRBJ1-2|TRBV12-5|once|TRBD1
CASGGDRNHYGYTF
TGTGCTAGTGGGGGGGACAGAAACCACTATGGCTACACCTTC
>TRBJ2-3|TRBV7-6|NA|TRBD2
CASSLFVGGNPTDTQYF
TGTGCCAGCAGCTTATTCGTGGGAGGGAATCCCACAGATACGCAGTATTTT
>TRBJ1-4|TRBV7-9|NA|NA
CASSSGLWGEKLFF
TGTGCCAGCAGCTCGGGACTCTGGGGAGAAAAACTGTTTTTT
>TRBJ2-7|TRBV7-9|once|TRBD1
CASSLAGDRGHEQYF
TGTGCCAGCAGCTTAGCGGGGGACAGGGGCCACGAGCAGTACTTC
>TRBJ2-5|TRBV14|NA|NA
CASSRRQYQETQYF
TGTGCCAGCAGCCGGCGACAGTACCAAGAGACCCAGTACTTC
>TRBJ1-3|TRBV18|NA|TRBD1
CASRGQAASSGNTIYF
TGTGCCAGCCGGGGACAGGCGGCCAGCTCTGGAAACACCATATATTTT
>TRBJ2-7|TRBV28|NA|TRBD2
CASSPVAGGLYEQYF
TGTGCCAGCAGTCCAGTAGCGGGAGGGCTTTACGAGCAGTACTTC
>TRBJ2-1|TRBV19|NA|NA
CASSIGGYEQFF
TGTGCCAGTAGTATCGGAGGGTATGAGCAGTTCTTC
>TRBJ1-4|TRBV28|NA|NA
CASSPGGREEKLFF
TGTGCCAGCAGCCCGGGGGGGAGGGAGGAAAAACTGTTTTTT
>TRBJ2-3|TRBV15|NA|TRBD1
CATSDLFPGQGESTDTQYF
TGTGCCACCAGCGACCTTTTTCCGGGACAGGGGGAGTCCACAGATACGCAGTATTTT
>TRBJ1-4|TRBV2|NA|NA
CASLRPQGNEKLFF
TGTGCCAGCTTGAGGCCTCAAGGCAATGAAAAACTGTTTTTT
>TRBJ1-4|TRBV6-5|NA|TRBD1
CASSLQGASEKLFF
TGTGCCAGCTCCTTACAGGGGGCGAGTGAAAAACTGTTTTTT
>TRBJ1-1|TRBV6-5|NA|NA
CASSQRDTEAFF
TGTGCCAGCAGTCAGAGGGACACTGAAGCTTTCTTT
>TRBJ2-3|TRBV9|NA|NA
CASSVATGTDTQYF
TGTGCCAGCAGCGTAGCTACGGGGACAGATACGCAGTATTTT
>TRBJ2-2|TRBV4-3|once|NA
CASSQARGYTGELFF
TGCGCCAGCAGCCAAGCCAGAGGATACACCGGGGAGCTGTTTTTT
>TRBJ1-5|TRBV19|NA|TRBD1
CASSQDRARNQPQHF
TGTGCCAGTAGTCAGGACAGGGCACGCAATCAGCCCCAGCATTTT
>TRBJ2-5|TRBV2|NA|TRBD2
CASRPLAGGTGETQYF
TGTGCCAGCAGGCCCCTAGCGGGAGGAACAGGAGAGACCCAGTACTTC
>TRBJ2-1|TRBV14|NA|TRBD2
CASSQGGLAYNEQFF
TGTGCCAGCAGCCAGGGAGGACTAGCTTATAATGAGCAGTTCTTC
>TRBJ1-1|TRBV27|few|TRBD1
CASRPQGARTEAFF
TGTGCCAGCAGACCACAGGGGGCGCGCACTGAAGCTTTCTTT
>TRBJ1-2|TRBV3-1/TRBV3-2|NA|NA
CASSQAPDKAYYGYTF
TGTGCCAGCAGCCAAGCTCCGGACAAAGCTTACTATGGCTACACCTTC
>TRBJ1-1|TRBV28|few|TRBD1
CASSAGQANTEAFF
TGTGCCAGCAGTGCGGGACAGGCGAACACTGAAGCTTTCTTT
>TRBJ2-1|TRBV19|NA|NA
CASSLGLSDEQFF
TGTGCCAGTAGTTTGGGGCTGAGCGATGAGCAGTTCTTC
>TRBJ2-7|TRBV5-6|NA|NA
CASSLQGSYEQYF
TGTGCCAGCAGCTTGCAGGGCAGCTACGAGCAGTACTTC
>TRBJ2-7|TRBV29-1|NA|TRBD2
CSARTSGPPYEQYF
TGCAGCGCCCGGACTAGCGGTCCCCCCTACGAGCAGTACTTC
>TRBJ1-3|TRBV19|NA|NA
CASKQDRSGNTIYF
TGTGCCAGTAAACAGGATCGCTCTGGAAACACCATATATTTT
>TRBJ1-2|TRBV7-9|NA|TRBD1
CASSPPGQGDGYTF
TGTGCCAGCAGCCCTCCGGGACAGGGGGATGGCTACACCTTC
>TRBJ2-7|TRBV24-1|NA|NA
CATSDRGQPRLSYEQYF
TGTGCCACCAGTGACCGCGGACAGCCCAGGCTCTCCTACGAGCAGTACTTC
>TRBJ2-1|TRBV5-6|NA|TRBD1
CASSPMRGQGNEQFF
TGTGCCAGCAGCCCTATGAGGGGACAGGGAAATGAGCAGTTCTTC
>TRBJ2-5|TRBV15|NA|TRBD2
CATSRLAGGPPQYF
TGTGCCACCAGCAGATTAGCGGGGGGCCCCCCCCAGTACTTC
>TRBJ2-1|TRBV11-2|NA|TRBD2
CASSFSGLAPNEQFF
TGTGCCAGCAGCTTTTCGGGACTAGCGCCCAATGAGCAGTTCTTC